The 15 T cell receptor beta chains given below trace back to one sample, sequenced in a study of blood T cell repertoires in COVID-19 (dated by TCRdb to the early 2020s). Library method: the immunoSEQ multiplex PCR assay. What TCRdb holds here is the immuneACCESS table cut down to in-frame rearrangements. Part of the clones is not present; checked against another copy, under half of the missing clones reflect an unresolved V gene, and the others are unexplained. The sample table shows 210,000 or so clones, and roughly 87% are seen once. 1.9% of the sample goes to the ten largest clones. The specimen was peripheral blood. The receptors stem from a man aged 35-49 years with active or convalescent COVID-19.

The rearrangement joins TRBV18 to TRBJ1-1; 9 positions match TRBD1. Per the germline V gene, CDR1 is KGHSH and CDR2 is LQKENI. The CDR3 totals 16 residues. V lost 2 bases to trimming and J lost 4 bases; unmatched junction nucleotides: 8. CDR3 bases: TGTGCCAGCTCACCAATACAGGGGGCGGGGGTCACTGAAGCTTTCTTT. Translation: CASSPIQGAGVTEAFF.

The chain is built from TRBV21-1 and TRBJ2-5; whether TRBD1, the table's D call, matches the DNA was not checked. TRBV21-1 is flagged as a pseudogene. The CDR3 spans 11 residues. The CDR3 coding sequence is TGTGCCAGCAGCACAGAAGAGACCCAGTACTTC. This sequence encodes CASSTEETQYF.

The chain uses TRBV30 and TRBJ1-4, with 7 bases identical to TRBD1. Germline V gives CDR1 GTSNPN, CDR2 SVGIG (reference sequence). The CDR3 is 13 amino acids. V lost 3 bases, J lost 12 bases, and 10 bases stayed unmatched. The CDR3 coding sequence is TGTGCCTGGAGCCTGACTACAGGGGTGGAACTGTTTTTT. Its translation: CAWSLTTGVELFF. Full variable domain (rest looked up from reference TRBV30 and TRBJ1-4): SQTIHQWPATLVQPVGSPLSLECTVEGTSNPNLYWYRQAAGRGLQLLFYSVGIGQISSEVPQNLSASRPQDRQFILSSKKLLLSDSGFYLCAWSLTTGVELFFGSGTQLSVL.

The chain combines TRBV27 with TRBJ2-3; the D is unclear. V was trimmed by 4 bases and J by 6 bases, leaving 11 bases between them. The germline V gene has CDR1 MNHEY and CDR2 SMNVEV (reference sequence). The CDR3 loop spans 13 amino acids. The CDR3 DNA is TGTGCCAGCAGTTCATACGATGCGGATACGCAGTATTTT. Protein sequence: CASSSYDADTQYF.

J is TRBJ1-5 and V is TRBV27; D uncertain. Trimming took off 5 bases at V and 0 bases at J, with 8 bases between the two ends. This CDR3 region has 14 residues. Looked up from germline, CDR1 is MNHEY and CDR2 is SMNVEV (reference sequence). CDR3 nucleotides: TGTGCCAGCAGTCCGGTGAATAGCAATCAGCCCCAGCATTTT. It encodes CASSPVNSNQPQHF.

J is TRBJ1-1 and V is TRBV27; D is possibly TRBD1 (6 bases). Per the germline V gene, CDR1 is MNHEY and CDR2 is SMNVEV (reference sequence). There are 14 residues in the CDR3. Trimming took off 2 bases at V and 7 bases at J, with 14 bases between the two ends. The CDR3 sequence: CASSLNPPDSEAFF. CDR3 bases: TGTGCCAGCAGTTTAAACCCTCCGGACAGTGAAGCTTTCTTT.

This clone came up once. This chain joins TRBV4-1 and TRBJ2-1, with TRBD2 identical over 8 bases. J lost 6 bases, V lost 4 bases, and 8 bases had no gene match. The CDR3 has 15 residues. Germline V lookup: CDR1 MGHRA, CDR2 YSYEKL. Written as DNA, the CDR3 is TGCGCCAGCAGCCGTTCGGGGGGGCCCGGCAATGAGCAGTTCTTC. It encodes CASSRSGGPGNEQFF.

The rearrangement uses TRBV24-1 and TRBJ2-1, with D possibly matching TRBD1 (5 bases). The CDR3 totals 16 residues. Trimming left V 3 bases short and J 1 base short, with 12 bases between. Germline V CDR1 and CDR2: KGHDR, SFDVKD. CDR3 nucleotide sequence: TGTGCCACCAGTGATGTGGACACGGAGTCCTACAATGAGCAGTTCTTC. Encoded protein: CATSDVDTESYNEQFF.

The rearrangement uses TRBV6-5 and TRBJ1-1; 8 bases agree with TRBD1. CDR1 is MNHEY, CDR2 SVGAGI, per germline. The CDR3 length is 15 residues. V lost 5 bases and J lost 5; bases outside the gene matches: 10. The CDR3 DNA is TGTGCCAGCAGTCCTTCCGGACAGGGAAAGACTGAAGCTTTCTTT. Translating it yields CASSPSGQGKTEAFF.

This chain links TRBV5-1 with TRBJ2-2; TRBD2 might be the D (6 bases). Looked up from germline, CDR1 is SGHRS and CDR2 is YFSETQ. This CDR3 contains 13 residues. V dropped 4 bases and J dropped 6 bases, with 10 bases sitting between them. This CDR3 is CASSLEGSGELFF. For the CDR3, the DNA is TGCGCCAGCAGCCTGGAGGGGTCCGGGGAGCTGTTTTTT.

This chain joins TRBV4-1 and TRBJ1-2, with 10 bases aligning to TRBD1. Looked up from germline, CDR1 is MGHRA and CDR2 is YSYEKL. The J segment lost 7 bases and the V segment lost 4 bases, leaving 9 bases of the junction unmatched. The CDR3 extends over 15 amino acids. The CDR3 reads CASSLDDRGRFGYTF. Here the CDR3 DNA reads TGCGCCAGCAGCCTCGACGACAGGGGGCGGTTTGGCTACACCTTC.

This clone has only a few counts. This chain connects TRBV5-5 to TRBJ2-7; possible D gene TRBD2, 5 bases. The CDR3 is 16 residues long. The V end lost 0 bases, the J end lost 2 bases, and 15 bases lay between the germline ends. Germline loops: CDR1 SGHKS, CDR2 YYEKEE (reference sequence). The CDR3 region is CASSLEVGVGAYEQYF. The CDR3, as DNA: TGTGCCAGCAGCTTGGAAGTCGGGGTGGGAGCCTACGAGCAGTACTTC.

About this clone: The same CDR3 also results from other DNA sequences found in this sample. The CDR3 DNA follows: TGCGCCAGCAGCTCAACTGGCACTGAAGCTTTCTTT. Residues: CASSSTGTEAFF. The V call is TRBV5-1, the J call TRBJ1-1; no clear D gene. Trimming left V 3 bases short and J 4 bases short, with 7 bases between. The CDR3 consists of 12 residues. The germline V gene encodes CDR1 SGHRS and CDR2 YFSETQ.

V usage is TRBV29-1 and J usage is TRBJ1-2; D is perhaps TRBD1 (5 bases). Trimming shortened V by 7 bases and J by 0 bases, and 15 bases separated the two germline ends. The CDR3 runs 14 residues. The germline CDR1 and CDR2 sequences are SQVTM and ANQGSEA. CDR3 in DNA: TGCAGCGCCGACACCGGGACTTCTAACTATGGCTACACCTTC. The encoded protein is CSADTGTSNYGYTF. Supplemented by reference TRBV29-1 and TRBJ1-2, the full variable domain reads SAVISQKPSRDICQRGTSLTIQCQVDSQVTMMFWYRQQPGQSLTLIATANQGSEATYESGFVIDKFPISRPNLTFSTLTVSNMSPEDSSIYLCSADTGTSNYGYTFGSGTRLTVV.

V is TRBV20-1 and J is TRBJ1-2; TRBD1 matches 11 bases. Germline V CDR1 and CDR2: DFQATT, SNEGSKA (reference sequence). The CDR3 extends over 11 amino acids. The CDR3 sequence is CSSGTGGLYTF. In DNA form, the CDR3 reads TGCAGCTCCGGGACAGGGGGTCTTTACACCTTC.